A selection of T cell receptor beta chains follows, all from one sample in a study of shared clonotypes between healthy human individuals. Clones were read by immunoSEQ multiplex PCR, and TCRdb kept only the in-frame ones, dropping some. This sample has about 490,000 clones, with less than 80% found just once. The sequenced material came from PBMCs. The receptor set was obtained from a woman between 40 and 55 years old in good health. Some clones in this sample may be carry-over from other donors' samples. CDR3s include the opening cysteine and the closing phenylalanine or tryptophan. A D gene is named only where the DNA matches it firmly. Size tells how often a clone was seen (once, few, many) or the class of an expanded clone, and some rows leave it out.

>TRBJ1-4|NA|NA|TRBV5-4
CASSYSQNEKLFF
TGTGCCAGCTCCTACAGCCAAAATGAAAAACTGTTTTTT
>TRBJ2-1|once|TRBD2|TRBV4-2
CASSARLAGGPRNEQFF
TGTGCCAGCAGCGCCCGACTAGCGGGAGGACCTCGCAATGAGCAGTTCTTC
>TRBJ1-1|NA|NA|TRBV30
CAWSVQENTEAFF
TGTGCCTGGAGTGTCCAGGAGAACACTGAAGCTTTCTTT
>TRBJ2-1|NA|NA|TRBV9
CASSVAPAYNEQFF
TGTGCCAGCAGCGTAGCCCCCGCCTACAATGAGCAGTTCTTC
>TRBJ2-3|NA|NA|TRBV11-2
CASRFEGLTDTQYF
TGTGCCAGCAGATTCGAGGGCCTAACAGATACGCAGTATTTT
>TRBJ1-2|NA|NA|TRBV7-9
CASSLYRDKLYGYTF
TGTGCCAGCAGCCTGTACCGGGACAAACTCTATGGCTACACCTTC
>TRBJ2-1|NA|NA|TRBV19
CASSIGWTLNEQFF
TGTGCCAGTAGTATAGGCTGGACTCTGAATGAGCAGTTCTTC
>TRBJ2-5|NA|NA|TRBV28
CASSFPQRGGQETQYF
TGTGCCAGCAGTTTCCCTCAAAGGGGTGGCCAAGAGACCCAGTACTTC
>TRBJ2-1|few|NA|TRBV11-3
CASSLSMGEQFF
TGTGCCAGCAGCTTATCGATGGGTGAGCAGTTCTTC
>TRBJ2-1|NA|TRBD2|TRBV6-1
CASSEASGRAHNEQFF
TGTGCCAGCAGTGAGGCAAGCGGGAGGGCCCACAATGAGCAGTTCTTC
>TRBJ2-2|NA|TRBD1|TRBV10-3
CATKGTVNTGELFF
TGTGCCACAAAAGGGACAGTGAACACCGGGGAGCTGTTTTTT
>TRBJ2-1|NA|TRBD2|TRBV29-1
CSASLTSGIGSNNEQFF
TGCAGCGCCTCCCTTACTAGCGGGATAGGTAGTAACAATGAGCAGTTCTTC
>TRBJ1-6|NA|TRBD1|TRBV5-1
CASSLRDSNSPLHF
TGCGCCAGCAGCTTGCGGGACAGTAATTCACCCCTCCACTTT
>TRBJ2-5|NA|TRBD1|TRBV27
CASSSQTGHFQETQYF
TGTGCCAGCAGTTCCCAGACAGGGCACTTCCAAGAGACCCAGTACTTC
>TRBJ2-1|NA|TRBD2|TRBV6-4
CASSTSGSGNEQFF
TGTGCCAGCAGTACTAGCGGGAGTGGGAATGAGCAGTTCTTC
>TRBJ2-3|few|TRBD1|TRBV29-1
CSVETGNGDTQYF
TGCAGCGTTGAGACAGGGAATGGAGATACGCAGTATTTT
>TRBJ1-1|NA|NA|TRBV28
CASSLGQPEAFF
TGTGCCAGCAGTTTAGGTCAGCCTGAAGCTTTCTTT
>TRBJ1-4|NA|NA|TRBV28
CASRTNEKLFF
TGTGCCAGCAGAACTAATGAAAAACTGTTTTTT
>TRBJ2-1|NA|NA|TRBV2
CASRLGYNEQFF
TGTGCCAGCAGGCTAGGGTACAATGAGCAGTTCTTC
>TRBJ1-5|NA|NA|TRBV2
CASSEDRVPQPQHF
TGTGCCAGCAGTGAAGATAGGGTTCCTCAGCCCCAGCATTTT
>TRBJ2-1|many|TRBD2|TRBV9
CASGRDSYNEQFF
TGTGCCAGCGGGAGGGACTCCTACAATGAGCAGTTCTTC
>TRBJ1-2|NA|NA|TRBV5-6
CASSPGRGGYTF
TGTGCCAGCAGCCCGGGACGTGGTGGCTACACCTTC
>TRBJ1-1|NA|NA|TRBV18
CASSLDSVGNTEAFF
TGTGCCAGCTCACTCGACTCTGTGGGGAACACTGAAGCTTTCTTT
>TRBJ2-5|NA|NA|TRBV20-1
CSARDGETQYF
TGCAGTGCTAGAGATGGAGAGACCCAGTACTTC
>TRBJ2-7|NA|NA|TRBV19
CASSTGRGSYEQYF
TGTGCCAGTAGTACCGGGCGGGGCTCCTACGAGCAGTACTTC
>TRBJ2-1|NA|NA|TRBV11-2
CASSFGRQNYNEQFF
TGTGCCAGCAGCTTCGGCAGGCAAAACTACAATGAGCAGTTCTTC
>TRBJ1-5|NA|NA|TRBV4-1
CASSQSHHPGSNQPQHF
TGCGCCAGCAGCCAATCTCACCATCCCGGTAGCAATCAGCCCCAGCATTTT
>TRBJ2-4|NA|NA|TRBV6-6
CASSYAGIRDIQYF
TGTGCCAGCAGTTATGCCGGGATCCGGGACATTCAGTACTTC
>TRBJ2-1|NA|TRBD2|TRBV10-3
CAISESLAGVGVQFF
TGTGCCATCAGTGAGTCGCTAGCGGGAGTAGGAGTGCAGTTCTTC
>TRBJ1-2|once|NA|TRBV27
CASSLTRSGGRYGYTF
TGTGCCAGCAGTTTAACTCGGTCGGGGGGCCGGTATGGCTACACCTTC
>TRBJ2-7|NA|NA|TRBV6-6
CASSPSGGVYEQYF
TGTGCCAGCAGCCCCAGCGGCGGGGTGTACGAGCAGTACTTC
>TRBJ1-2|NA|TRBD1|TRBV27
CASSLGQAYGYTF
TGTGCCAGCAGTTTAGGACAGGCCTATGGCTACACCTTC
>TRBJ1-2|few|NA|TRBV7-9
CASSFVSNYGYTF
TGTGCCAGCAGCTTCGTCAGCAACTATGGCTACACCTTC
>TRBJ1-1|NA|TRBD1|TRBV19
CASSTGEPHTEAFF
TGTGCCAGCTCGACAGGGGAGCCTCACACTGAAGCTTTCTTT
>TRBJ2-6|NA|NA|TRBV9
CASSDVSGANVLTF
TGTGCCAGCAGCGATGTCTCTGGGGCCAACGTCCTGACTTTC
>TRBJ1-2|NA|NA|TRBV18
CASSPSEGANYGYTF
TGTGCCAGCTCACCATCTGAGGGGGCTAACTATGGCTACACCTTC
>TRBJ1-6|NA|TRBD1|TRBV11-3
CASSLTGTDSPLHF
TGTGCCAGCAGCTTAACGGGGACAGATTCACCCCTCCACTTT
>TRBJ1-1|NA|NA|TRBV27
CASSSRERDTEAFF
TGTGCCAGCAGTTCCAGGGAAAGGGACACTGAAGCTTTCTTT
>TRBJ2-1|NA|NA|TRBV27
CASSLSPRTGTNEQFF
TGTGCCAGCAGTTTATCTCCTAGAACGGGCACCAATGAGCAGTTCTTC
>TRBJ2-5|NA|TRBD1|TRBV30
CAWSEGAQETQYF
TGTGCCTGGAGTGAGGGGGCCCAAGAGACCCAGTACTTC
>TRBJ2-1|NA|NA|TRBV7-2
CASSIGGNSYNEQFF
TGTGCCAGCAGTATAGGTGGTAACAGCTACAATGAGCAGTTCTTC
>TRBJ2-3|NA|TRBD1|TRBV9
CASSETGGPPTDTQYF
TGTGCCAGCAGCGAGACAGGGGGCCCACCTACAGATACGCAGTATTTT
>TRBJ2-5|few|NA|TRBV7-2
CASSLARGVETQYF
TGTGCCAGCAGCTTAGCCAGGGGGGTCGAGACCCAGTACTTC
>TRBJ1-1|few|NA|TRBV7-9
CASSLVQVNTEAFF
TGTGCCAGCAGCTTAGTTCAGGTCAACACTGAAGCTTTCTTT
>TRBJ1-4|NA|NA|TRBV5-1
CASSFDQDEKLFF
TGCGCCAGCAGCTTCGATCAGGACGAAAAACTGTTTTTT
>TRBJ2-5|NA|NA|TRBV6-5
CASSYTVSETQYF
TGTGCCAGCAGTTACACCGTAAGCGAGACCCAGTACTTC
>TRBJ1-1|few|NA|TRBV14
CASSRTLTVMNTEAFF
TGTGCCAGCAGCCGAACCTTGACGGTAATGAACACTGAAGCTTTCTTT
>TRBJ2-5|NA|TRBD1|TRBV25-1
CASSKGQGTGWIGQYF
TGTGCCAGCAGTAAAGGACAGGGGACGGGGTGGATCGGCCAGTACTTC
>TRBJ2-1|NA|NA|TRBV9
CASSVEPGVEQFF
TGTGCCAGCAGCGTAGAGCCCGGGGTCGAGCAGTTCTTC
>TRBJ2-1|NA|NA|TRBV5-1
CASSSTGDYNEQFF
TGCGCCAGCAGCTCGACAGGAGACTACAATGAGCAGTTCTTC
>TRBJ1-3|NA|NA|TRBV6-5
CASSEAGSGNTIYF
TGTGCCAGCAGCGAGGCGGGGTCTGGAAACACCATATATTTT
>TRBJ2-2|many|NA|TRBV11-2
CASSLGASGELFF
TGTGCCAGCAGCTTAGGGGCTTCCGGGGAGCTGTTTTTT
>TRBJ2-1|NA|TRBD2|TRBV2
CASRRGLAGGPDEQFF
TGTGCCAGCAGGCGCGGACTAGCGGGAGGGCCCGATGAGCAGTTCTTC
>TRBJ2-7|NA|NA|TRBV28
CASSPGDSSSYEQYF
TGTGCCAGCAGTCCAGGGGACTCCTCCTCCTACGAGCAGTACTTC
>TRBJ2-7|NA|NA|TRBV28
CASSLDPHTYEQYF
TGTGCCAGCAGTTTAGACCCGCATACCTACGAGCAGTACTTC
>TRBJ2-5|once|TRBD1|TRBV4-2
CASSQDIGQGGETQYF
TGTGCCAGCAGCCAAGATATAGGACAGGGTGGAGAGACCCAGTACTTC
>TRBJ1-4|NA|NA|TRBV15
CATSPRSPAQKLFF
TGTGCCACCAGCCCTCGGTCCCCGGCGCAAAAACTGTTTTTT
>TRBJ2-7|few|TRBD2|TRBV7-3
CASSQRAGLAGVEQYF
TGTGCCAGCAGTCAACGAGCCGGACTAGCGGGAGTGGAGCAGTACTTC
>TRBJ2-7|NA|NA|TRBV2
CASSATVSSYEQYF
TGTGCCAGCAGTGCTACGGTAAGCTCCTACGAGCAGTACTTC
>TRBJ2-3|NA|NA|TRBV7-8
CASSSPLAWDTQYF
TGTGCCAGCAGCTCCCCACTAGCATGGGATACGCAGTATTTT